This T cell receptor beta chain was obtained from a study of CD8 T cells in Susac syndrome. Germline V gives CDR1 LNHDA, CDR2 SQIVND (reference sequence). V gave up 5 bases and J gave up 8 bases; unmatched junction bases: 16. This CDR3 has 16 amino acids. With random hexamers, roughly 0.45 to 1 ug RNA was reverse transcribed. Across 54 Vbeta and 13 Jbeta, TCR beta CDR3 was amplified with immunoSEQ multiplex PCR. TCRdb passed the immunoSEQ multiplex PCR reads through MiXCR, listing each CDR3 protein once. The sample contains hundreds of thousands of distinct CDR3 sequences, about 94% of which appear only once. The TEMRA cells underwent FACS enrichment, while the CD8+ and CD4+ T cells underwent negative isolation.

The sample was CD8+ T cells from PBMCs. This clonotype was obtained from a human donor with multiple sclerosis. This chain connects TRBV19 to TRBJ2-5; 8 nucleotides line up with TRBD2. The CDR3 coding sequence is TGTGCCAGTAGTCCGATACTAGCGGACCCTTTCGAAACCCAGTACTTC. Residues: CASSPILADPFETQYF.